The rows below give T cell receptor beta chains drawn from one sample of a study of blood T cell repertoires in COVID-19. Sequencing was performed with immunoSEQ multiplex PCR; in TCRdb, only in-frame clones are kept and a portion is missing. The repertoire holds roughly 100,000 clones, with around 82% as singletons. Sequencing was done on a sample of peripheral blood. The origin of the receptors is a man aged 55 to 70 with acute or convalescent COVID-19. Each CDR3 is given with its conserved first and last residue. A D gene is named only where the DNA matches it firmly. Part of the rows lack a size; the others show once, few, many or a class for expanded clones.

v_call: TRBV7-9
clone_size: few
d_call: TRBD1
j_call: TRBJ1-5
cdr3_aa: CASSLGQGGGNQPQHF
cdr3_nt: TGTGCCAGCAGCTTAGGACAGGGCGGGGGGAATCAGCCCCAGCATTTT

v_call: TRBV12-5
clone_size: few
d_call: -
j_call: TRBJ2-1
cdr3_aa: CASGSTGLTYNEQFF
cdr3_nt: TGTGCTAGTGGTTCCACAGGTCTGACCTACAATGAGCAGTTCTTC

v_call: TRBV6-5
clone_size: -
d_call: -
j_call: TRBJ1-2
cdr3_aa: CASSYALQANYGYTF
cdr3_nt: TGTGCCAGCAGTTATGCCCTTCAGGCTAACTATGGCTACACCTTC

v_call: TRBV28
clone_size: few
d_call: -
j_call: TRBJ2-1
cdr3_aa: CASFSQQGNEQFF
cdr3_nt: TGTGCCAGCTTTTCACAACAGGGCAATGAGCAGTTCTTC

v_call: TRBV7-9
clone_size: -
d_call: -
j_call: TRBJ2-5
cdr3_aa: CASSPTSHSQETQYF
cdr3_nt: TGTGCCAGCAGCCCCACGTCTCACTCCCAAGAGACCCAGTACTTC

v_call: TRBV11-2
clone_size: -
d_call: TRBD2
j_call: TRBJ2-5
cdr3_aa: CASSFPGLAGGRTQYF
cdr3_nt: TGTGCCAGCAGCTTTCCCGGACTAGCGGGGGGGCGGACCCAGTACTTC

v_call: TRBV6-5
clone_size: -
d_call: -
j_call: TRBJ1-1
cdr3_aa: CASSQGLEAFF
cdr3_nt: TGTGCCAGCAGTCAGGGGCTCGAAGCTTTCTTT

v_call: TRBV4-1
clone_size: -
d_call: -
j_call: TRBJ1-5
cdr3_aa: CASSQDRGLQPQHF
cdr3_nt: TGCGCCAGCAGCCAAGATCGGGGTCTGCAGCCCCAGCATTTT

v_call: TRBV5-6
clone_size: -
d_call: TRBD2
j_call: TRBJ2-3
cdr3_aa: CASSFQHLAGVRDTQYF
cdr3_nt: TGTGCCAGCAGCTTCCAACATTTAGCGGGAGTCAGAGATACGCAGTATTTT

v_call: TRBV7-2
clone_size: -
d_call: -
j_call: TRBJ2-5
cdr3_aa: CASSHSRGMYQETQYF
cdr3_nt: TGTGCCAGCAGCCATTCCCGGGGGATGTACCAAGAGACCCAGTACTTC

v_call: TRBV19
clone_size: -
d_call: -
j_call: TRBJ2-2
cdr3_aa: CASSRYRVTGELFF
cdr3_nt: TGTGCCAGTAGTCGGTACAGGGTAACCGGGGAGCTGTTTTTT

v_call: TRBV4-2
clone_size: -
d_call: -
j_call: TRBJ1-1
cdr3_aa: CASSQDLRNTEAFF
cdr3_nt: TGTGCCAGCAGCCAAGATCTTAGGAACACTGAAGCTTTCTTT

v_call: TRBV9
clone_size: -
d_call: -
j_call: TRBJ2-5
cdr3_aa: CASSVDNSQETQYF
cdr3_nt: TGTGCCAGCAGCGTAGACAACAGTCAAGAGACCCAGTACTTC

v_call: TRBV4-2
clone_size: -
d_call: TRBD1
j_call: TRBJ1-1
cdr3_aa: CASSQDREGAVTEAFF
cdr3_nt: TGTGCCAGCAGCCAAGACAGAGAGGGGGCGGTCACTGAAGCTTTCTTT

v_call: TRBV16
clone_size: -
d_call: -
j_call: TRBJ2-7
cdr3_aa: CASSQSSGTSYEQYF
cdr3_nt: TGTGCCAGCAGCCAATCCTCGGGTACCTCCTACGAGCAGTACTTC

v_call: TRBV7-2
clone_size: -
d_call: TRBD2
j_call: TRBJ2-1
cdr3_aa: CASSGLAGYNEQFF
cdr3_nt: TGTGCCAGCAGCGGACTAGCGGGGTACAATGAGCAGTTCTTC

v_call: TRBV4-1
clone_size: -
d_call: TRBD1
j_call: TRBJ2-1
cdr3_aa: CASSPIQGGLPYNEQFF
cdr3_nt: TGCGCCAGCAGCCCAATACAGGGGGGCCTCCCCTACAATGAGCAGTTCTTC

v_call: TRBV6-7
clone_size: -
d_call: -
j_call: TRBJ1-5
cdr3_aa: CASRRQASNQPQHF
cdr3_nt: TGTGCCAGCAGAAGACAAGCTAGCAATCAGCCCCAGCATTTT

v_call: TRBV12-3/TRBV12-4
clone_size: -
d_call: TRBD1
j_call: TRBJ1-1
cdr3_aa: CASSADRAIAFF
cdr3_nt: TGTGCCAGCAGCGCCGACAGGGCGATCGCTTTCTTT

v_call: TRBV5-1
clone_size: -
d_call: TRBD1
j_call: TRBJ1-1
cdr3_aa: CASSLGQGIDNTEAFF
cdr3_nt: TGCGCCAGCAGCTTGGGACAGGGGATCGATAACACTGAAGCTTTCTTT

v_call: TRBV7-2
clone_size: -
d_call: -
j_call: TRBJ1-1
cdr3_aa: CASSFGLTTEAFF
cdr3_nt: TGTGCCAGCAGCTTCGGACTTACTACTGAAGCTTTCTTT

v_call: TRBV29-1
clone_size: -
d_call: -
j_call: TRBJ1-2
cdr3_aa: CSGHTGIGYGYTF
cdr3_nt: TGCAGCGGCCATACAGGGATCGGCTATGGCTACACCTTC

v_call: TRBV28
clone_size: -
d_call: -
j_call: TRBJ2-3
cdr3_aa: CASSSSGTGTRDTQYF
cdr3_nt: TGTGCCAGCAGCTCCTCCGGGACAGGGACTAGGGATACGCAGTATTTT

v_call: TRBV30
clone_size: few
d_call: -
j_call: TRBJ2-3
cdr3_aa: CAWRGINTDTQYF
cdr3_nt: TGTGCCTGGCGGGGGATCAATACAGATACGCAGTATTTT

v_call: TRBV6-6
clone_size: -
d_call: TRBD1
j_call: TRBJ2-1
cdr3_aa: CATTPGTEKNNEQFF
cdr3_nt: TGTGCCACCACCCCCGGGACAGAAAAAAACAATGAGCAGTTCTTC

v_call: TRBV30
clone_size: -
d_call: -
j_call: TRBJ2-2
cdr3_aa: CAWSPGSGELFF
cdr3_nt: TGTGCCTGGAGTCCAGGGTCTGGGGAGCTGTTTTTT

v_call: TRBV7-6
clone_size: -
d_call: TRBD1
j_call: TRBJ1-5
cdr3_aa: CASSLEAGGGSNQPQHF
cdr3_nt: TGTGCCAGCAGCTTAGAGGCAGGGGGAGGTAGCAATCAGCCCCAGCATTTT

v_call: TRBV6-5
clone_size: -
d_call: TRBD2
j_call: TRBJ2-7
cdr3_aa: CASSRGTSASYEQYF
cdr3_nt: TGTGCCAGCAGCCGGGGGACTAGCGCTTCCTACGAGCAGTACTTC

v_call: TRBV24-1
clone_size: -
d_call: -
j_call: TRBJ1-1
cdr3_aa: CATRDKVGNTEAFF
cdr3_nt: TGTGCCACCAGGGACAAGGTTGGGAACACTGAAGCTTTCTTT

v_call: TRBV6-5
clone_size: -
d_call: TRBD2
j_call: TRBJ2-7
cdr3_aa: CASTTTGGAGEQYF
cdr3_nt: TGTGCCAGCACTACCACCGGGGGGGCGGGCGAGCAGTACTTC

v_call: TRBV5-1
clone_size: -
d_call: TRBD1
j_call: TRBJ2-3
cdr3_aa: CASSLGQGDTQYF
cdr3_nt: TGCGCCAGCAGCTTGGGACAGGGAGATACGCAGTATTTT

v_call: TRBV5-1
clone_size: -
d_call: TRBD2
j_call: TRBJ2-1
cdr3_aa: CASSSSGRRNEQFF
cdr3_nt: TGCGCCAGCAGCTCTAGCGGGAGGAGAAATGAGCAGTTCTTC

v_call: TRBV9
clone_size: -
d_call: -
j_call: TRBJ2-2
cdr3_aa: CASSVASAANTGELFF
cdr3_nt: TGTGCCAGCAGCGTAGCTTCAGCGGCGAACACCGGGGAGCTGTTTTTT

v_call: TRBV5-4
clone_size: -
d_call: TRBD1
j_call: TRBJ1-2
cdr3_aa: CASSPRTGNYGYTF
cdr3_nt: TGTGCCAGCAGCCCCCGGACAGGGAACTATGGCTACACCTTC

v_call: TRBV6-1
clone_size: -
d_call: TRBD2
j_call: TRBJ2-1
cdr3_aa: CASSGAGTSGYNEQFF
cdr3_nt: TGTGCCAGCAGTGGAGCCGGGACTAGCGGATACAATGAGCAGTTCTTC

v_call: TRBV11-2
clone_size: -
d_call: -
j_call: TRBJ2-7
cdr3_aa: CASSLRQFSYEQYF
cdr3_nt: TGTGCCAGCAGCTTACGACAGTTCTCCTACGAGCAGTACTTC

v_call: TRBV12-3/TRBV12-4
clone_size: -
d_call: TRBD2
j_call: TRBJ2-5
cdr3_aa: CASRGLAQETQYF
cdr3_nt: TGTGCCAGCAGGGGACTAGCGCAAGAGACCCAGTACTTC

v_call: TRBV19
clone_size: -
d_call: TRBD1
j_call: TRBJ1-5
cdr3_aa: CASTLGQVYSNQPQHF
cdr3_nt: TGTGCCAGTACCCTTGGACAGGTCTATAGCAATCAGCCCCAGCATTTT

v_call: TRBV11-2
clone_size: -
d_call: -
j_call: TRBJ1-6
cdr3_aa: CASSLDRPAGFSYNSPLHF
cdr3_nt: TGTGCCAGCAGCTTAGATCGTCCAGCCGGGTTCTCCTATAATTCACCCCTCCACTTT

v_call: TRBV6-5
clone_size: -
d_call: -
j_call: TRBJ1-4
cdr3_aa: CASVRPGTTNEKLFF
cdr3_nt: TGTGCCAGCGTTCGGCCAGGCACAACTAATGAAAAACTGTTTTTT

v_call: TRBV30
clone_size: -
d_call: TRBD1
j_call: TRBJ1-2
cdr3_aa: CAWATGGPYGYTF
cdr3_nt: TGTGCCTGGGCAACAGGGGGGCCCTATGGCTACACCTTC

v_call: TRBV2
clone_size: -
d_call: TRBD1
j_call: TRBJ1-1
cdr3_aa: CASSPRRGQWTEAFF
cdr3_nt: TGTGCCAGCAGTCCCCGAAGGGGGCAATGGACTGAAGCTTTCTTT

v_call: TRBV11-3
clone_size: few
d_call: TRBD2
j_call: TRBJ2-3
cdr3_aa: CASSLDLAGGPTDTQYF
cdr3_nt: TGTGCCAGCAGCTTAGATCTAGCGGGGGGGCCCACAGATACGCAGTATTTT

v_call: TRBV6-5
clone_size: -
d_call: -
j_call: TRBJ1-1
cdr3_aa: CASSYRTGDTEAFF
cdr3_nt: TGTGCCAGCAGTTACAGGACCGGGGACACTGAAGCTTTCTTT

v_call: TRBV5-6
clone_size: -
d_call: -
j_call: TRBJ2-5
cdr3_aa: CASSSVETQYF
cdr3_nt: TGTGCCAGCAGCTCCGTAGAGACCCAGTACTTC

v_call: TRBV6-5
clone_size: -
d_call: -
j_call: TRBJ2-7
cdr3_aa: CASRDNYSPFQYF
cdr3_nt: TGTGCCAGCCGGGACAACTACTCCCCTTTTCAGTACTTC

v_call: TRBV10-3
clone_size: -
d_call: TRBD1
j_call: TRBJ1-1
cdr3_aa: CAISEGTGGRTEAFF
cdr3_nt: TGTGCCATCAGTGAGGGGACAGGGGGGCGAACTGAAGCTTTCTTT

v_call: TRBV9
clone_size: -
d_call: TRBD1
j_call: TRBJ2-2
cdr3_aa: CASSVRGTGGTGELFF
cdr3_nt: TGTGCCAGCAGCGTTCGGGGGACAGGGGGAACCGGGGAGCTGTTTTTT

v_call: TRBV6-1
clone_size: -
d_call: -
j_call: TRBJ1-2
cdr3_aa: CASSEGARGYTF
cdr3_nt: TGTGCCAGCAGTGAGGGGGCGCGGGGCTACACCTTC